The entry below gives a single T cell receptor (beta chain) sequence along with its context. Its antigen is as yet unknown. With a much larger clone just one base away, this may be a read error. The germline CDR1 and CDR2 sequences are SEHNR and FQNEAQ (reference sequence). The V end lost 2 bases, the J end lost 6 bases, and 11 bases lay between the germline ends. The CDR3 runs to 13 residues. Through a sample-barcoded 5' primer and a J-beta primer mix, a second PCR was run for about 6 to 12 cycles. Every sample produced at least 2.5 million CDR3-containing paired-end reads. MiXCR was run by TCRdb on the 5' RACE reads, yielding one entry per CDR3 protein. In the table there are about 570,000 distinct CDR3 sequences, 25% to 30% of which are singletons. The entry originates in a study of blood T cells in healthy people across ages. General study results and limits: With age, beta diversity per million T cells declined roughly linearly, significantly by 40.

This receptor was obtained from a woman between 70 and 85 years old in good health. The sequenced sample was blood. The gene calls are TRBV7-9 and TRBJ2-7, with a possible D match to TRBD2 (5 bases). The CDR3 nucleotides read TGTGCCAGCAGCTTATTAAGAGGGTTCGAGCAGTACTTC. This gives the protein CASSLLRGFEQYF.